Listed below are T cell receptor beta chains from one sample, sequenced in a study of T cell changes during pregnancy in multiple sclerosis. Clones were sequenced by immunoSEQ multiplex PCR, and TCRdb holds only the in-frame ones, with some missing. The table lists under 80,000 clones, approximately 85% of them singletons. The specimen comprised peripheral blood, sampled in the first trimester of pregnancy. The receptors derive from a female donor with multiple sclerosis, enrolled in a pregnancy study. Both conserved end residues are part of each CDR3.

>TRBV28
CASSPGGVLNTEAFF
>TRBV5-1
CASSRGHNEQFF
>TRBV18
CASSLTRTSYNEQFF
>TRBV28
CASTQGGERDTSYGYTF
>TRBV6-4
CASSELAGATDTQYF
>TRBV18
CASSQGQGYEQYF
>TRBV6-5
CASSGTGGPQYF
>TRBV6-4
CASSGGGESGELFF
>TRBV11-2
CASSLAWDRVYEQYF
>TRBV6-5
CASSQRSYNEQFF
>TRBV4-3
CASSQVTGSNEKLFF
>TRBV2
CASSEAGSRAFF
>TRBV19
CASSHRATNEKLFF
>TRBV7-2
CASSLGGSPYEQYF
>TRBV2
CVSSERNSPNGEQFF
>TRBV9
CASSPETSGSFDEQFF
>TRBV5-1
CASSSDRIPNTEAFF
>TRBV5-1
CASSEPGQEAETQYF
>TRBV10-3
CAITADRGAEAFF
>TRBV4-1
CASSQEGTSGLSYEQYF
>TRBV29-1
CSVAKAGVYEQYF
>TRBV10-1
CASSVTSGRNEQFF
>TRBV4-1
CASSQELGREAYEQYF
>TRBV5-4
CASSVPGLAGVAGELFF
>TRBV28
CASTSGRRGGTDTQYF
>TRBV11-2
CASSLRGGGTEAFF
>TRBV30
CAWTTGYFGSPLHF
>TRBV10-3
CAISEVGGLNSPLHF
>TRBV11-2
CASQGPLYEQYF
>TRBV29-1
CSVSTDTQYF
>TRBV5-4
CASSLVRLAGTPDTQYF
>TRBV6-6
CATTKGISSYEQYF
>TRBV9
CASSGLTGGVINEKLFF
>TRBV19
CASAGRDPKTGELFF
>TRBV4-1
CASSQVHRLAGAGETQYF
>TRBV28
CASGGAGGTQETQYF
>TRBV18
CASSPGLAGAVFF
>TRBV10-3
CAISPGERGTDTQYF
>TRBV6-5
CASSRPGLQETQYF
>TRBV19
CASRGTGGSGANVLTF
>TRBV5-1
CASSKEQGASEKLFF
>TRBV20-1
CSARGSGPQHF
>TRBV7-8
CASTSSDTEAFF
>TRBV28
CASNSGDSGGEQYF
>TRBV27
CASSTTGQGGYTF
>TRBV7-2
CASSLEGARYEQYF
>TRBV11-2
CASSEGQLFNEKLFF
>TRBV5-1
CASSWGQLNTEAFF
>TRBV5-1
CASSPGQGETQYF
>TRBV4-1
CASSLKRLWDRSMNTEAFF
>TRBV20-1
CSARLYPEQFF
>TRBV5-1
CASSLSRGTDTQYF
>TRBV5-6
CASSSTGLAGGSYNEQFF
>TRBV5-1
CATKVSSSPGETQYF
>TRBV4-3
CASSQDPQGGANVLTF
>TRBV29-1
CSVEDGQGSAAFF
>TRBV15
CATSRDRAGGREQYF